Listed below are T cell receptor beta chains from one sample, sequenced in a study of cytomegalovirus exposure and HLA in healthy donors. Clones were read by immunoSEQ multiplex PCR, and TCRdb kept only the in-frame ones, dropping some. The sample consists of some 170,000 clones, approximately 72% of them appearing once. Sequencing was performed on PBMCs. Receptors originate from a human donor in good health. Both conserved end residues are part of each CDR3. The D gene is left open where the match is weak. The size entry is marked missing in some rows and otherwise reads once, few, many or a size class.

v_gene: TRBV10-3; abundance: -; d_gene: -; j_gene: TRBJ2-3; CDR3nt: TGTGCCATCAGTGCGGGTGGGGATACGCAGTATTTT; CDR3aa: CAISAGGDTQYF
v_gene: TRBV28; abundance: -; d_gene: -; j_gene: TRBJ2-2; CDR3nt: TGTGCCAGCAGTCCTTCCACCGGGGAGCTGTTTTTT; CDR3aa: CASSPSTGELFF
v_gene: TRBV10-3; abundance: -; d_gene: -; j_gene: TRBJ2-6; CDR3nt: TGTGCCATCAGTGTGAGTCAGGGGTCCTCTGGGGCCAACGTCCTGACTTTC; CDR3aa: CAISVSQGSSGANVLTF
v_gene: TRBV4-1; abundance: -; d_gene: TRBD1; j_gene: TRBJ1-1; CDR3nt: TGCGCCAGCAGGGGGGGACAGGGGAGGGCTGAAGCTTTCTTT; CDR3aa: CASRGGQGRAEAFF
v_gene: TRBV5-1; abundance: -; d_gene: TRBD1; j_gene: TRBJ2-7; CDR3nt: TGCGCCAGCCGTGACAGGGTCAGTACGAGCGAGCAGTACTTC; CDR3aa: CASRDRVSTSEQYF
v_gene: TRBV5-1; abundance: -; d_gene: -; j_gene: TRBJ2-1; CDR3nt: TGCGCCAGCAGCTTGGAGAGTTCCGATGAGCAGTTCTTC; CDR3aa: CASSLESSDEQFF
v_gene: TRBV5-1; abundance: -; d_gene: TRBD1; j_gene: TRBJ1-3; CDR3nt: TGCGCCAGCAGCTTGGAGACAGGGACTGGAAACACCATATATTTT; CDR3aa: CASSLETGTGNTIYF
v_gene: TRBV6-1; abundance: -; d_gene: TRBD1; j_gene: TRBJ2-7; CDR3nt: TGTGCCAGCAGTCCCGACAGGGGGATCTACGAGCAGTACTTC; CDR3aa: CASSPDRGIYEQYF
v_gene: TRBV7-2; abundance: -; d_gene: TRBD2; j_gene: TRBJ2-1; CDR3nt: TGTGCCAGCAGCTTAGGCGGGGGGGCCCGTCCGGGCAATGAGCAGTTCTTC; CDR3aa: CASSLGGGARPGNEQFF
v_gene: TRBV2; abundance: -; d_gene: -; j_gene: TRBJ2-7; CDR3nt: TGTGCCAGCCAGAACAGGGAAGGCTACGAGCAGTACTTC; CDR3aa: CASQNREGYEQYF
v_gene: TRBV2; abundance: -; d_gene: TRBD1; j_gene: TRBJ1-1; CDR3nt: TGTGCCAGCCGGGACAGGGGGCTAATCACTGAAGCTTTCTTT; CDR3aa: CASRDRGLITEAFF
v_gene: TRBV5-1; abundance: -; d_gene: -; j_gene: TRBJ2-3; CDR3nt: TGCGCCAGCAGCTTGGCCCGACTAGACACAGATACGCAGTATTTT; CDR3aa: CASSLARLDTDTQYF
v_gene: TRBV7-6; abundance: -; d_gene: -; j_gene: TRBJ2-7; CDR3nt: TGTGCCAGCAGCTTGGACAGTACCTACGAGCAGTACTTC; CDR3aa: CASSLDSTYEQYF
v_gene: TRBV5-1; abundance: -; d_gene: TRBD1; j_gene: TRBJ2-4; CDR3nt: TGCGCCAGCAGCTTGGGGTGGGGGACAGGCCGAACACTAGCCAAAAACATTCAGTACTTC; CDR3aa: CASSLGWGTGRTLAKNIQYF
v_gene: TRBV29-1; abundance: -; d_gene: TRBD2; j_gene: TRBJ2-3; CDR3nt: TGCAGCGCTCCTAGCGGCCCTAGCACAGATACGCAGTATTTT; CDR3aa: CSAPSGPSTDTQYF
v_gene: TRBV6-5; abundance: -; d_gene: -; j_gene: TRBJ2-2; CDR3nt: TGTGCCAGCACCCAGGGGCCCGCGAACACCGGGGAGCTGTTTTTT; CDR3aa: CASTQGPANTGELFF
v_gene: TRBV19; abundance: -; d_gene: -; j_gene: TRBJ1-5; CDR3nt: TGTGCCAGTAGTATAGGGGGGGGATCCAATCAGCCCCAGCATTTT; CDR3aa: CASSIGGGSNQPQHF
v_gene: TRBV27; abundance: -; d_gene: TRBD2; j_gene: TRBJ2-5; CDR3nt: TGTGCCAGCAGTTTCGGGACTAGTATCCGGGAGTACTTC; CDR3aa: CASSFGTSIREYF
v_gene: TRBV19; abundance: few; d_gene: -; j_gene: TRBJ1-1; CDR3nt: TGTGCCAGTTGGAGGCGGGGCAGCGACACTGAAGCTTTCTTT; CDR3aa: CASWRRGSDTEAFF
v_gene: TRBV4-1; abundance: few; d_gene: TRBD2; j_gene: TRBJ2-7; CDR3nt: TGCGCCAGCAGCCAAGGCACTAGCGGGGTCTACGAGCAGTACTTC; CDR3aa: CASSQGTSGVYEQYF
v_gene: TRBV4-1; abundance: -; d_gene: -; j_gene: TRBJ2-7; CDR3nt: TGCGCCAGCAGCCCCCGGCAGGGTTTGTCCTACGAGCAGTACTTC; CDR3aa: CASSPRQGLSYEQYF
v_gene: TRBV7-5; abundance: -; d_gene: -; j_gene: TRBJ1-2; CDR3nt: TGTGCCAGAAGCCCGCAGGGCAATGGCTACACCTTC; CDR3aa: CARSPQGNGYTF
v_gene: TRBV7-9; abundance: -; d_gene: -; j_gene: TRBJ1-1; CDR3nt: TGTGCCAGCAGCTTTCCCAGGCCTGAAGCTTTCTTT; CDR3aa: CASSFPRPEAFF
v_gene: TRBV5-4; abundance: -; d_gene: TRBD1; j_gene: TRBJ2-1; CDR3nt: TGTGCCAGCAGCTACCGTTCGGGACAGGGAGCTGAGCAGTTCTTC; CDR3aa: CASSYRSGQGAEQFF
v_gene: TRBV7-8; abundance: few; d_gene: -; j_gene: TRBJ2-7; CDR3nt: TGTGCCAGCAGCTTAGCGGGGAGGACCTACGAGCAGTACTTC; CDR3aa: CASSLAGRTYEQYF
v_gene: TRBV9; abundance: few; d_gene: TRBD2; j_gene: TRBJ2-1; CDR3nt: TGTGCCAGCAGCGTAGGACTAGCGTCCCTTGAGCAGTTCTTC; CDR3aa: CASSVGLASLEQFF
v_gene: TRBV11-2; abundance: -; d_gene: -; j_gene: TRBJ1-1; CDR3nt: TGTGCCAGCAGCTCTTTTTGGGGCCACATGAACACTGAAGCTTTCTTT; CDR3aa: CASSSFWGHMNTEAFF
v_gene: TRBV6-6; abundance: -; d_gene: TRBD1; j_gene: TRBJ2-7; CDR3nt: TGTGCCAGCAGGCCCGGACAGGAATACGAGCAGTACTTC; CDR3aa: CASRPGQEYEQYF
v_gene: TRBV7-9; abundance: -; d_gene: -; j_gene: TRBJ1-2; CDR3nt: TGTGCCAGCAGCCGTGACAGCGCTACCTATGGCTACACCTTC; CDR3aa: CASSRDSATYGYTF
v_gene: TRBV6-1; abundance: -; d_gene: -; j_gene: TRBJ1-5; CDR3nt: TGTGCCAGCAGTGATGACAGGCTCGGTCGGCCCCAGCATTTT; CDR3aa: CASSDDRLGRPQHF
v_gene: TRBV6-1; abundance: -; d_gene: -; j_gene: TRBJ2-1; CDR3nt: TGTGCCAGCAGTGAAGCCTCCGGGGACTTCAATGAGCAGTTCTTC; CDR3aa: CASSEASGDFNEQFF
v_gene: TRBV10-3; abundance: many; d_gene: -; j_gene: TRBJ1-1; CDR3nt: TGTGCCATCAGTGACCCGGGACAGAACACTGAAGCTTTCTTT; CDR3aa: CAISDPGQNTEAFF